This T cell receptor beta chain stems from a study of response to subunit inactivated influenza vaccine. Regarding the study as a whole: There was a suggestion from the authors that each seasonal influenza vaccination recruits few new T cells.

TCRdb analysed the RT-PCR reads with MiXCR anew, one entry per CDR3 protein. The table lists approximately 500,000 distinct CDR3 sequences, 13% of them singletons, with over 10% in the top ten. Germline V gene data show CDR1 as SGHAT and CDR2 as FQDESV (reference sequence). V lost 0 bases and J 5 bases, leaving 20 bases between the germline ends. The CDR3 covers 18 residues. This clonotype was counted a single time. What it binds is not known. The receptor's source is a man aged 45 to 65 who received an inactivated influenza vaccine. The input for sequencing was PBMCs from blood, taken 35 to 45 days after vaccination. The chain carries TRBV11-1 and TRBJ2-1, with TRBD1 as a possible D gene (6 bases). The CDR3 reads CASSLASVSGVFHNEQFF. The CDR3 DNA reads TGTGCCAGCAGCTTAGCATCCGTGTCAGGGGTTTTCCACAATGAGCAGTTCTTC.